This TCR beta chain was identified in a study of cytomegalovirus exposure and HLA in healthy donors. The donors comprised healthy bone marrow donors. The primer mix had 60 Vbeta and 13 Jbeta primers. TCRdb's table, derived via immunoSEQ multiplex PCR, lists solely in-frame clones and lacks some. The table lists some 100,000 clones, roughly 83% of them singletons, with 3% to 4% in the top ten. Germline V gene lookup returns CDR1 SGHNT and CDR2 YYREEE (reference sequence). Losses at the gene ends were 4 bases for V and 2 bases for J; bases not matched to a gene: 8. The CDR3 has 16 residues. Sequencing used PBMCs. This receptor was taken from a male donor in good health and CMV-seropositive. This sequence joins TRBV5-4 and TRBJ2-5; TRBD1 agrees at 10 bases. The CDR3: CASSRAGTGVQETQYF. The CDR3 coding sequence is TGTGCCAGCAGCCGGGCAGGGACAGGGGTTCAAGAGACCCAGTACTTC.